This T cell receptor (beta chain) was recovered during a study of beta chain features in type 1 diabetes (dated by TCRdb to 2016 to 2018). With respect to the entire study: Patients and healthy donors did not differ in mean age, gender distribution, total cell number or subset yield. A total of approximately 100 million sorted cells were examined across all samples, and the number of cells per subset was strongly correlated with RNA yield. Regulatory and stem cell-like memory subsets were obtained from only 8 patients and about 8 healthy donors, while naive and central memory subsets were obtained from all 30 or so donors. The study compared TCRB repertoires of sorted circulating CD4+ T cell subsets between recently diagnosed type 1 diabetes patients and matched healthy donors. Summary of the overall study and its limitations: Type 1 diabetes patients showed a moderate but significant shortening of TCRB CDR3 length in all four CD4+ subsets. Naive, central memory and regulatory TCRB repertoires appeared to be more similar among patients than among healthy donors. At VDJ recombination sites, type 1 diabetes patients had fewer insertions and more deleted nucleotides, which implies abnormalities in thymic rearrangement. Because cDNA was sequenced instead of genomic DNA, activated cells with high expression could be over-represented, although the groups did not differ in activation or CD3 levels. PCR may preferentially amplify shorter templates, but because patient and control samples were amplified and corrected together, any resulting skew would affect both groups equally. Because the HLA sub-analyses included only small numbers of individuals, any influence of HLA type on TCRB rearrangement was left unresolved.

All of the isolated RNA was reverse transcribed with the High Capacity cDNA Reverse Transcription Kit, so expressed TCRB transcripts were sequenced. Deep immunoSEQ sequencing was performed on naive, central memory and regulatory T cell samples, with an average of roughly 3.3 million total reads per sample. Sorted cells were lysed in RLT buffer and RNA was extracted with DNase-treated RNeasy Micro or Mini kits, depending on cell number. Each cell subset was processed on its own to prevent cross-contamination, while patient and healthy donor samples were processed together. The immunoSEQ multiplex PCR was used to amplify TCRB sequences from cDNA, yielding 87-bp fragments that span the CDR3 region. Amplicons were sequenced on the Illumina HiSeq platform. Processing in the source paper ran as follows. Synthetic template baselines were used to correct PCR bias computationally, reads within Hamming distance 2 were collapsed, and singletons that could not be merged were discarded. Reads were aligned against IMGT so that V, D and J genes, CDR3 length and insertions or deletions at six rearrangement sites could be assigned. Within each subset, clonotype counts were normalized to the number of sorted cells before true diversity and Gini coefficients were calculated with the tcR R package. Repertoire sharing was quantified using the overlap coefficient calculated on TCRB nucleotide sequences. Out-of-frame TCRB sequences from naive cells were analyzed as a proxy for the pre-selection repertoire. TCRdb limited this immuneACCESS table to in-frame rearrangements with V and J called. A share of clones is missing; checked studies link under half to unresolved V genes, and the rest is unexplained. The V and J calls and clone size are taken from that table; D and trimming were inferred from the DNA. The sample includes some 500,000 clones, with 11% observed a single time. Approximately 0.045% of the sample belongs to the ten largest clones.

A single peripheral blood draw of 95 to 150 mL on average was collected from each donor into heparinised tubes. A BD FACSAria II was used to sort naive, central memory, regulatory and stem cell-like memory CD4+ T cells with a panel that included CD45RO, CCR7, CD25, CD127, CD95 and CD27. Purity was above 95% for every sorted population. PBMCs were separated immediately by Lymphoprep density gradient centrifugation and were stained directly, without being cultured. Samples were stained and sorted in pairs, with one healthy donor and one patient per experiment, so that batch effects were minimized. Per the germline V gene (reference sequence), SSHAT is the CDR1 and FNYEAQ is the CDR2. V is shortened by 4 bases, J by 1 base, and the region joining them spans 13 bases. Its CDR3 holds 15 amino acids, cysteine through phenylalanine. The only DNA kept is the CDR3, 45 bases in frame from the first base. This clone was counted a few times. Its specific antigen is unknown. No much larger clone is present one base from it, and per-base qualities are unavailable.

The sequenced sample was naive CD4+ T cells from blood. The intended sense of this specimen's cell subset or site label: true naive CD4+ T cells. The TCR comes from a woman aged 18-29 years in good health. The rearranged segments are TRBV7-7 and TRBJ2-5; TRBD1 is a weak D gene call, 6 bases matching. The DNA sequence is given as TGTGCCAGCAGCTCCATAGGGGGTCGCCAAGAGACCCAGTACTTC. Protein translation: CASSSIGGRQETQYF.